The 14 T cell receptor beta chains below were found in one sample sequenced in a study of cytomegalovirus exposure and HLA in healthy donors. In the PCR, 60 Vbeta and 13 Jbeta primers were used. Profiling relied on immunoSEQ multiplex PCR, and the TCRdb table lists in-frame clones only, not all of them. The data contain approximately 110,000 clones, around 70% of them singletons. Sequencing was done on a sample of PBMCs. The receptor source for this set is a man aged 25 to 40 in good health and CMV-seropositive.

This clone was observed a few times. The V call is TRBV7-3, the J call TRBJ1-2, with 9 bases identical to TRBD1. CDR1 SGHTA and CDR2 FQGTGA come from the germline V gene. V lost 4 bases to trimming and J lost 13 bases; unmatched junction nucleotides: 10. The CDR3 sequence is 13 residues long. The CDR3 protein is CASSSTGQGHPTF. For the CDR3, the DNA is TGTGCCAGCAGCTCAACGGGACAGGGCCATCCCACCTTC.

The gene calls are TRBV7-3 and TRBJ2-2; 7 positions match TRBD2. CDR1 is SGHTA and CDR2 is FQGTGA in the germline V gene. This CDR3 region has 17 residues. J was trimmed by 2 bases and V by 2 bases; bases with no gene match: 8. The CDR3 DNA reads TGTGCCAGCAGCTTATGGGAGCGGGGTGCCAACACCGGGGAGCTGTTTTTT. Its translation is CASSLWERGANTGELFF.

This clone has a handful of counts. This sequence joins TRBV6-5 and TRBJ1-1; D is undetermined. CDR3 length equals 15 residues. V shed 2 bases and J shed 1 base, with 11 bases lying between them. Germline loops: CDR1 MNHEY, CDR2 SVGAGI. CDR3 in DNA: TGTGCCAGCAGTTACGGCCCCCGGGGGAACACTGAAGCTTTCTTT. It encodes CASSYGPRGNTEAFF.

This clone was detected once. This chain joins TRBV14 and TRBJ2-1; D unclear. Trimming removed 3 bases from V and 0 bases from J, with 15 bases in between. Germline assignment: CDR1 SGHDN and CDR2 FVKESK. The CDR3 covers 17 residues. The CDR3 protein is CASSHNYGKSSYNEQFF. In DNA form, the CDR3 reads TGTGCCAGCAGCCATAACTACGGTAAGAGCTCCTACAATGAGCAGTTCTTC.

The chain joins TRBV5-1 to TRBJ2-2, with 9 bases fitting TRBD1. This CDR3 has 15 amino acids. The germline gives CDR1 SGHRS, CDR2 YFSETQ. After removal of 4 bases from V and 5 bases from J, the junction contained 6 bases not matched to a gene. In nucleotides, the CDR3 is TGCGCCAGCAGCGAACAGGGGGCGAGAACCGGGGAGCTGTTTTTT. It is translated as CASSEQGARTGELFF.

DNA for the CDR3: TGTGCCAGCAGTTTATCCGGGTATAGCTACAATGAGCAGTTCTTC. This gives the protein CASSLSGYSYNEQFF. The V call is TRBV27, the J call TRBJ2-1; D uncertain. The length of the CDR3 is 15 residues. The germline V gene has CDR1 MNHEY and CDR2 SMNVEV (reference sequence). The germline V and J ends were trimmed by 0 bases and 3 bases, with 9 bases remaining between them.

This clone was detected only once. The CDR3 nucleotides read TGTGCCAGCAGTTTATACGCGGGGGCGGCCAAAAACATTCAGTACTTC. This sequence encodes CASSLYAGAAKNIQYF. The chain joins TRBV27 to TRBJ2-4; D is perhaps TRBD2 (7 bases). Trimming took 1 base from V and 1 from J, leaving 11 bases between them. The CDR3 length is 16 residues. Germline values: CDR1 MNHEY, CDR2 SMNVEV (reference sequence).

This sequence joins TRBV10-2 and TRBJ2-7, with 7 bases fitting TRBD1. The germline V gene has CDR1 WSHSY and CDR2 SAAADI. V shed 4 bases, J shed 5 bases, and the junction held 2 bases outside the gene matches. This CDR3 is 12 amino acids long. This CDR3 is CASSGQGNEQYF. Here the CDR3 DNA reads TGCGCCAGCAGTGGACAGGGAAACGAGCAGTACTTC.

This clone has only one observation. V is TRBV18 and J is TRBJ2-3, with D tentatively TRBD2 (5 bases). V lost 5 bases and J lost 4, with 10 bases in between. Germline CDR1 reads KGHSH; CDR2 reads LQKENI. This CDR3 is 13 amino acids long. The CDR3 DNA is TGTGCCAGCTCAATTAGCGCCCCAGATACGCAGTATTTT. It is translated as CASSISAPDTQYF.

The chain joins TRBV9 to TRBJ2-7; 10 nucleotides line up with TRBD1. Trimming removed 0 bases from V and 4 bases from J; junction bases left unmatched: 1. CDR1 is SGDLS, CDR2 YYNGEE, per germline. This CDR3 spans 14 amino acids. This CDR3 reads CASSVVGQGYEQYF. Here the CDR3 DNA reads TGTGCCAGCAGCGTAGTGGGACAGGGGTACGAGCAGTACTTC.

The chain combines TRBV21-1 with TRBJ2-1; the table's TRBD1 call for D was not verified on the DNA. TRBV21-1 is flagged as a pseudogene. This CDR3 comprises 14 residues. CDR3 protein: CASSPRQGGNEQFF. The CDR3 DNA is TGTGCCAGCAGCCCCCGACAGGGTGGCAATGAGCAGTTCTTC.

The sample holds a few counts of this clone. This chain links TRBV6-5 with TRBJ2-7, with TRBD1 matching over 8 bases. V was pared by 8 bases and J by 0 bases, with 9 bases of the junction left unmatched. The CDR3 is 15 amino acids. Per the germline V gene, CDR1 is MNHEY and CDR2 is SVGAGI. The CDR3: CASSVVGQVSYEQYF. The CDR3 coding sequence is TGTGCCAGCTCCGTCGTGGGACAGGTCTCCTACGAGCAGTACTTC.

This clone was picked up a small number of times. The chain is built from TRBV10-3 and TRBJ1-1; possibly TRBD1 for D (5 bases). Trimming removed 3 bases from V and 3 bases from J, with 11 bases in between. Germline values: CDR1 ENHRY, CDR2 SYGVKD. The CDR3 extends over 14 amino acids. CDR3 sequence (DNA): TGTGCCATCAGTGAAGCCAGCAGGGACACTGAAGCTTTCTTT. This codes for CAISEASRDTEAFF.

This clone was seen more than once but under ten times. The gene calls are TRBV27 and TRBJ1-5; no clear D gene. Looked up from germline, CDR1 is MNHEY and CDR2 is SMNVEV (reference sequence). This CDR3 region has 12 residues. Trimming cost V 3 bases and J 6 bases, with 6 bases left between them. The CDR3 loop is CASSFNGQPQHF. CDR3 in DNA: TGTGCCAGCAGTTTCAACGGTCAGCCCCAGCATTTT.